This T cell receptor (beta chain) was captured in a study of regulatory T cells in long-lasting Graves disease. The wider study: For a period under 3 months, newly diagnosed Graves' patients had taken antithyroid drugs.

The CDR3 has 13 residues. Trimming cost V 2 bases and J 11 bases; bases outside gene matches: 5. Germline CDR1 is MDHEN and CDR2 is SYDVKM. CDR3 regions were amplified by Arm-PCR using iRepertoire HTBI primers to build TCR beta libraries. Each CDR3 protein gets one entry after TCRdb re-called the multiplex PCR reads with MiXCR. The table has 600,000 to 650,000 distinct CDR3 sequences, 16% seen once. This clonotype was seen many times. Its antigen is not known. Sample time point: newly diagnosed GD, antithyroid drugs for less than 3 months. RNA from PBMCs was the source of the TCR library. Study-wide points: Gene preferences differed: TRBV28, TRBJ1-2, TRBJ2-5 in persistent cases.

This same sample was also part of a study on T cells in Graves' hyperthyroidism and ophthalmopathy.

This material consisted of peripheral blood mononuclear cells (PBMCs), taken at new diagnosis, from a patient treated with antithyroid drugs. The chain joins TRBV28 to TRBJ2-1, with 8 bases matching TRBD2. This TCR came from a woman aged 30 to 39 with Graves disease. The CDR3 protein is CASSLGLALQQFF. The CDR3 bases are TGTGCCAGCAGTTTAGGACTAGCCCTTCAGCAGTTCTTC.